The rows below give T cell receptor beta chains drawn from one sample of a study of T cells in Graves' hyperthyroidism and ophthalmopathy. TCRdb reprocessed the multiplex PCR reads via MiXCR and lists one record per CDR3 protein. The data contain under 350,000 distinct CDR3 sequences, less than 15% of them singletons. Sample: blood. The source of these receptors is a woman in her 30s with Graves' hyperthyroidism that later progressed to Graves' ophthalmopathy. CDR3s include the opening cysteine and the closing phenylalanine or tryptophan. A D gene is named only where the DNA matches it firmly. The size field is filled for only some rows; it gives once, few, many or a size class.

many | TRBD1 | TRBJ2-7 | TRBV5-1 | CASSASGTGVYEQYF | TGCGCCAGCAGCGCCTCCGGGACAGGGGTCTACGAGCAGTACTTC
. | . | TRBJ2-5 | TRBV29-1 | CSVVDGSAPQYF | TGCAGCGTTGTTGACGGTTCTGCCCCCCAGTACTTC
many | TRBD1 | TRBJ1-2 | TRBV27 | CASSSDHRGANYGYTF | TGTGCCAGCAGTTCAGACCACAGGGGAGCTAACTATGGCTACACCTTC
many | . | TRBJ2-1 | TRBV20-1 | CSARKQIYNEQFF | TGCAGTGCTAGAAAACAGATCTACAATGAGCAGTTCTTC
many | TRBD2 | TRBJ2-7 | TRBV29-1 | CSVRGLAGYYEQYF | TGCAGCGTTCGTGGACTAGCGGGCTACTACGAGCAGTACTTC
. | TRBD1 | TRBJ1-2 | TRBV7-6 | CASSLVGDRVGYGYTF | TGTGCCAGCAGCTTAGTGGGCGACAGGGTTGGATATGGCTACACCTTC
many | . | TRBJ2-7 | TRBV29-1 | CSVEGGRGVGEQYF | TGCAGCGTTGAAGGTGGAAGGGGCGTGGGGGAGCAGTACTTC
few | . | TRBJ1-2 | TRBV12-5 | CASGLGRGGYTF | TGTGCTAGTGGTTTGGGACGTGGAGGCTACACCTTC
few | . | TRBJ2-7 | TRBV10-2 | CASSEGGSYEQYF | TGCGCCAGCAGTGAGGGAGGGTCCTACGAGCAGTACTTC
. | . | TRBJ2-5 | TRBV7-3 | CASSLSAGEETQYF | TGTGCCAGCAGCTTATCGGCCGGGGAAGAGACCCAGTACTTC
many | . | TRBJ2-3 | TRBV29-1 | CSVEGGDTLSTDTQYF | TGCAGCGTTGAGGGGGGGGACACTCTCAGCACAGATACGCAGTATTTT
many | . | TRBJ1-1 | TRBV7-2 | CASSSRTDPYTEAFF | TGTGCCAGCAGCTCTCGGACAGACCCTTACACTGAAGCTTTCTTT
many | . | TRBJ2-2 | TRBV12-3/TRBV12-4 | CASSLDGTGELFF | TGTGCCAGCAGTTTGGATGGGACCGGGGAGCTGTTTTTT
few | . | TRBJ1-5 | TRBV10-3 | CAISDGQFYSNQPQHF | TGTGCCATCAGTGACGGGCAGTTTTATAGCAATCAGCCCCAGCATTTT
few | . | TRBJ1-2 | TRBV27 | CASSSGRIYGYTF | TGTGCCAGCAGTTCGGGACGTATCTATGGCTACACCTTC
many | . | TRBJ1-5 | TRBV28 | CASGGGYQPQHF | TGTGCCAGCGGGGGCGGGTATCAGCCCCAGCATTTT
. | . | TRBJ1-6 | TRBV6-2/TRBV6-3 | CASSRQGRINSPLHF | TGTGCCAGCAGCCGCCAGGGGCGGATTAATTCACCCCTCCACTTT
many | TRBD1 | TRBJ1-2 | TRBV27 | CASSLSWDRGNYGYTF | TGTGCCAGCAGTTTATCCTGGGACAGGGGGAACTATGGCTACACCTTC
many | . | TRBJ2-7 | TRBV28 | CASSLTDTYEQYF | TGTGCCAGCAGTTTAACAGATACCTACGAGCAGTACTTC
many | . | TRBJ2-7 | TRBV7-2 | CASSLNQAKSYEQYF | TGTGCCAGCAGCTTAAACCAGGCTAAATCATACGAGCAGTACTTC
many | . | TRBJ1-6 | TRBV3-1 | CASSQGRGPSYNSPLHF | TGTGCCAGCAGCCAGGGCCGGGGGCCCTCCTATAATTCACCCCTCCACTTT
. | TRBD2 | TRBJ2-3 | TRBV9 | CASSRGASGSSDTQYF | TGTGCCAGCAGCAGGGGGGCTAGCGGGAGTTCGGATACGCAGTATTTT
many | . | TRBJ1-1 | TRBV10-3 | CATRPPTGNTEAFF | TGTGCCACCCGACCGCCTACAGGGAACACTGAAGCTTTCTTT
many | TRBD2 | TRBJ2-5 | TRBV11-2 | CASSFAPGLAGETQYF | TGTGCCAGCAGCTTCGCTCCGGGACTAGCCGGGGAGACCCAGTACTTC
many | . | TRBJ1-3 | TRBV30 | CAWRGPGNTIYF | TGTGCCTGGAGAGGGCCTGGAAACACCATATATTTT
many | . | TRBJ1-1 | TRBV5-4 | CASSSGPDRYLNTEAFF | TGTGCCAGCAGCTCCGGCCCGGATCGGTACCTGAACACTGAAGCTTTCTTT
. | TRBD1 | TRBJ1-3 | TRBV20-1 | CSAQTGQGNTIYF | TGCAGTGCTCAAACGGGACAGGGAAACACCATATATTTT
many | TRBD1 | TRBJ1-5 | TRBV28 | CASSFDRGPYSNQPQHF | TGTGCCAGCAGTTTCGACAGGGGACCATATAGCAATCAGCCCCAGCATTTT
. | . | TRBJ2-1 | TRBV20-1 | CSARDPWTGNEQFF | TGCAGTGCTAGAGATCCCTGGACTGGCAATGAGCAGTTCTTC
. | TRBD2 | TRBJ2-7 | TRBV19 | CASSRRGAYEQYF | TGTGCCAGTAGTCGGCGGGGGGCCTACGAGCAGTACTTC